This TCR beta chain was recovered during a study of T cells after yellow fever vaccination. Germline trimming cut 6 bases from V and 4 bases from J; bases unmatched to any gene: 3. Looked up from germline, CDR1 is WSHSY and CDR2 is SAAADI. This CDR3 region has 13 residues. MiXCR, applied by TCRdb to the 5' RACE reads, yields one record per CDR3 protein. The data show about 340,000 distinct CDR3 sequences, roughly an eighth seen once. Here the sequenced sample was CD4+ T cells sorted from PBMCs, taken 15 days after the yellow fever booster vaccination. The chain is built from TRBV10-2 and TRBJ1-1, with 9 bases matching TRBD1. The receptor comes from a man in his late teens or twenties who received the YFV17D yellow fever vaccine. CDR3 in amino acids: CASRDRGITEAFF. DNA for the CDR3: TGCGCCAGCAGGGACAGGGGAATCACTGAAGCTTTCTTT.